The next 15 T cell receptor beta chains were all read from a single sample in a study of beta chain features in type 1 diabetes. Expressed TCRB transcripts were sequenced after all isolated RNA was converted to cDNA. Clones were read by immunoSEQ multiplex PCR, and TCRdb kept only the in-frame ones, dropping some. The sample carries approximately 140,000 clones, about 50% recorded once. Sequencing used Tregs from blood. These receptors were collected from a man aged 18 to 35 in good health.

The chain uses TRBV30 and TRBJ2-1, with D perhaps TRBD2 (6 bases). V dropped 4 bases and J dropped 6 bases, with 16 bases sitting between them. The CDR3 consists of 14 residues. Germline-derived CDR1 and CDR2 are GTSNPN and SVGIG (reference sequence). CDR3 protein: CAWNKDYRGNEQFF. CDR3 sequence (DNA): TGTGCCTGGAACAAGGACTACCGAGGCAATGAGCAGTTCTTC.

The V call is TRBV4-2, the J call TRBJ1-1; the D gene is possibly TRBD1 (5 bases). The CDR3 loop spans 20 amino acids. Per germline, CDR1 LGHNA and CDR2 YNFKEQ. Trimming took off 4 bases at V and 0 bases at J, with 27 bases between the two ends. For the CDR3, the DNA is TGTGCCAGCAGCCTACACCCCACATCAGGGCCGAACTGGATGAACACTGAAGCTTTCTTT. Amino acids: CASSLHPTSGPNWMNTEAFF.

This clone occurred a few times. The V and J genes are TRBV19 and TRBJ2-1; 8 bases align to TRBD1. CDR3 length: 18 residues. J lost 0 bases, V lost 4 bases, and 11 bases had no gene match. From germline, CDR1 is LNHDA and CDR2 SQIVND (reference sequence). Here the CDR3 reads CASSTTLQGAISYNEQFF. Here the CDR3 DNA reads TGTGCCAGTAGTACCACCCTTCAGGGGGCAATCTCCTACAATGAGCAGTTCTTC.

This clone was seen a few times. The chain combines TRBV7-2 with TRBJ1-1, with a possible D match to TRBD1 (6 bases). Germline V CDR1 and CDR2: SGHTA, FQGNSA. The CDR3 is 14 amino acids. Trimming took off 6 bases at V and 0 bases at J, with 11 bases between the two ends. The chain's CDR3 is CASSIQGLNTEAFF. The CDR3 DNA follows: TGTGCCAGCAGTATCCAGGGGCTGAACACTGAAGCTTTCTTT. Using reference TRBV7-2 and TRBJ1-1 for the parts outside the CDR3, the full variable domain is GAGVSQSPSNKVTEKGKDVELRCDPISGHTALYWYRQSLGQGLEFLIYFQGNSAPDKSGLPSDRFSAERTGGSVSTLTIQRTQQEDSAVYLCASSIQGLNTEAFFGQGTRLTVV.

This clone was seen once. V and J are TRBV18 and TRBJ1-3; TRBD1 aligns across 7 bases. Per germline, CDR1 KGHSH and CDR2 LQKENI. The CDR3 is 16 residues long. J lost 4 bases, V lost 0 bases, and 6 bases had no gene match. The CDR3 reads CASSPPQQGLGNTIYF. Written as DNA, the CDR3 is TGTGCCAGCTCACCACCGCAACAGGGGCTCGGAAACACCATATATTTT. Looking up the rest from reference TRBV18 and TRBJ1-3 gives the full variable domain: NAGVMQNPRHLVRRRGQEARLRCSPMKGHSHVYWYRQLPEEGLKFMVYLQKENIIDESGMPKERFSAEFPKEGPSILRIQQVVRGDSAAYFCASSPPQQGLGNTIYFGEGSWLTVV.

The chain uses TRBV30 and TRBJ1-2; tentatively, D is TRBD1 (5 bases). Germline V gene data show CDR1 as GTSNPN and CDR2 as SVGIG (reference sequence). Trimming took 1 base from V and 3 from J, leaving 12 bases between them. This CDR3 comprises 14 residues. CDR3 in DNA: TGTGCCTGGAGTGCGGGGGGGAAGGACTATGGCTACACCTTC. Translated: CAWSAGGKDYGYTF.

The chain joins TRBV28 to TRBJ2-5; TRBD2 matches 15 bases. This CDR3 has 18 amino acids. Trimming removed 6 bases from V and 4 bases from J; junction bases left unmatched: 12. Germline lookup yields CDR1 MDHEN and CDR2 SYDVKM. The CDR3 region has the DNA TGTGCCAGCAGCCGCCCGGGACTAGCGGGGGGAAAAGGAGAGACCCAGTACTTC. This translates into CASSRPGLAGGKGETQYF.

This clone appeared once. The chain employs TRBV28 and TRBJ2-3; 10 bases are shared with TRBD2. Per germline, CDR1 MDHEN and CDR2 SYDVKM. The CDR3 sequence is 16 residues long. V shed 3 bases and J 6 bases; nucleotides not matched to a gene: 9. The DNA for the CDR3 is TGTGCCAGCAGTTTTCGGCTAGCGGGGGCGGGGGATACGCAGTATTTT. As protein: CASSFRLAGAGDTQYF.

This sequence joins TRBV28 and TRBJ2-3, with 8 nucleotides matching TRBD1. The CDR3 length is 15 residues. In germline, CDR1 is MDHEN, CDR2 SYDVKM. V gave up 4 bases and J gave up 4 bases; unmatched junction bases: 7. Written as DNA, the CDR3 is TGTGCCAGCAGTTCCCCGGCGACAGGGGCAGATACGCAGTATTTT. It specifies CASSSPATGADTQYF.

The gene calls are TRBV28 and TRBJ2-5; D unclear. The CDR3 runs to 14 residues. CDR1 is MDHEN and CDR2 is SYDVKM in the germline V gene. V dropped 5 bases and J dropped 5 bases, with 15 bases sitting between them. Here the CDR3 DNA reads TGTGCCAGCAGTGAAAACAAGCGACGGGAGACCCAGTACTTC. Its protein product is CASSENKRRETQYF. Together with reference TRBV28 and TRBJ2-5, the CDR3 gives the full variable domain: DVKVTQSSRYLVKRTGEKVFLECVQDMDHENMFWYRQDPGLGLRLIYFSYDVKMKEKGDIPEGYSVSREKKERFSLILESASTNQTSMYLCASSENKRRETQYFGPGTRLLVL.

This clone was detected a few times. J is TRBJ1-2 and V is TRBV2, with 8 bases fitting TRBD1. The germline CDR1 and CDR2 sequences are SNHLY and FYNNEI. After removal of 6 bases from V and 5 bases from J, the junction contained 8 bases not matched to a gene. This CDR3 is built from 14 residues. The CDR3, as DNA: TGTGCCAGCAGACCGGGACAGGCGTCTTATGGCTACACCTTC. This codes for CASRPGQASYGYTF. Full variable domain (outside the CDR3, taken from reference TRBV2 and TRBJ1-2): EPEVTQTPSHQVTQMGQEVILRCVPISNHLYFYWYRQILGQKVEFLVSFYNNEISEKSEIFDDQFSVERPDGSNFTLKIRSTKLEDSAMYFCASRPGQASYGYTFGSGTRLTVV.

This clone was picked up a small number of times. The chain carries TRBV4-2 and TRBJ2-3; no firm D call. The ends were cut back, 7 bases at V and 0 bases at J, with 11 bases in the middle. There are 14 residues in the CDR3. The germline gives CDR1 LGHNA, CDR2 YNFKEQ. The CDR3: CASTQAPSTDTQYF. Here the CDR3 DNA reads TGTGCCAGCACTCAAGCGCCTAGCACAGATACGCAGTATTTT.

For this clone: A junction end diverges from the germline sequence, so it may reflect a read error. The V and J genes are TRBV2 and TRBJ2-1, with 10 bases lining up with TRBD2. CDR1 SNHLY and CDR2 FYNNEI come from the germline V gene. This CDR3 region has 14 residues. CDR3 in amino acids: CASSVTFSSGSPLF. The CDR3 nucleotides read TGTGCCAGCAGTGTCACCTTCTCTAGCGGGAGCCCACTCTTC. Complete variable domain (other parts from reference TRBV2 and TRBJ2-1): EPEVTQTPSHQVTQMGQEVILRCVPISNHLYFYWYRQILGQKVEFLVSFYNNEISEKSEIFDDQFSVERPDGSNFTLKIRSTKLEDSAMYFCASSVTFSSGSPLFGPGTRLTVL.

This clone has a handful of counts. The chain joins TRBV11-2 to TRBJ2-5, with D uncertain. Germline values: CDR1 SGHAT, CDR2 FQNNGV. The CDR3 totals 15 residues. V was pared by 1 base and J by 5 bases, with 14 bases between. The CDR3 spells CASSLGTLGGETQYF. CDR3 bases: TGTGCCAGCAGCTTAGGTACCCTAGGTGGGGAGACCCAGTACTTC. The full variable domain, rest sourced from reference TRBV11-2 and TRBJ2-5, is EAGVAQSPRYKIIEKRQSVAFWCNPISGHATLYWYQQILGQGPKLLIQFQNNGVVDDSQLPKDRFSAERLKGVDSTLKIQPAKLEDSAVYLCASSLGTLGGETQYFGPGTRLLVL.

This clone has more than one count but fewer than ten. The CDR3 DNA is TGTGCCAGCAGCTCCTCAGGCTTCCCCGCTTACGAGCAGTACTTC. Translating it yields CASSSSGFPAYEQYF. The chain uses TRBV5-4 and TRBJ2-7; D unresolved. The CDR3 extends over 15 amino acids. Germline lookup yields CDR1 SGHNT and CDR2 YYREEE (reference sequence). Trimming pared 3 bases from V and 4 bases from J, leaving 17 bases between.